The source of this T cell receptor (beta chain) is a study of human T cells and chemical hapten exposure. Time point meaning: patch test 2, 6 weeks after DPC sensitization. Noted treatment: therapeutic diphenylcyclopropenone sensitization with weekly scalp DPC. Donors, patients with alopecia ranging from 18 to 70 years old and judged suitable for DPC, provided samples. The CDR3 is made up of 14 amino acids. Looked up from germline, CDR1 is LGHDT and CDR2 is YNNKEL (reference sequence). The trim removed 4 bases at V and 3 bases at J, leaving 4 bases unmatched. Single cDNA molecules in the library carried unique molecular identifiers attached during preparation. TCRdb analysed the RACE reads with MiXCR anew, one entry per CDR3 protein. The profile shows roughly 96,000 distinct CDR3 sequences, 9.3% of them singletons. Overall study results and limits: Patch test score tracked positively with PT1 expanded TCR counts. DPC sensitization left the count of TCRs above 1 in 1000 unchanged.

There are many counts of this clonotype. What it binds is not known. The chain combines TRBV3-1 with TRBJ1-1; TRBD1 aligns across 8 bases. The clonotype originates from a woman between 40 and 55 years old with alopecia areata. Some clones in this sample may be carry-over from other donors' samples. This specimen consisted of whole blood, obtained in connection with sensitization to the hapten diphenylcyclopropenone (DPC). CDR3 protein: CASSRIQGDTEAFF. CDR3 nucleotides: TGTGCCAGCAGCCGCATACAGGGGGACACTGAAGCTTTCTTT.